The 24 T cell receptor beta chains below all came from one sample that was sequenced in a study of T cell responses to AZD1222 COVID-19 vaccine. Measured with immunoSEQ multiplex PCR; TCRdb has only the in-frame clones, and not every one. The sample holds over 110,000 clones, roughly nine tenths seen once. Sequenced here: peripheral blood, sampled 28 days after the second AZD1222 dose. The receptors come from an adult who received the AZD1222 COVID-19 vaccine.

The genes are TRBV6-1 and TRBJ1-2; no clear D gene. Looked up from germline, CDR1 is MNHNS and CDR2 is SASEGT. V lost 1 base, J lost 2 bases, and 8 bases lay in between. CDR3 length equals 14 residues. CDR3 loop: CASSEVIGNYGYTF. The CDR3 bases are TGTGCCAGCAGTGAAGTCATAGGGAACTATGGCTACACCTTC.

A few counts support this clone. The V call is TRBV4-1, the J call TRBJ2-7; TRBD2 agrees at 8 bases. This CDR3 is built from 15 residues. V trimming: 1 base; J trimming: 6 bases; junction bases outside the gene matches: 8. CDR1 MGHRA and CDR2 YSYEKL come from the germline V gene. The CDR3 loop reads CASSQGPGTRSEQYF. In nucleotides, the CDR3 is TGCGCCAGCAGCCAAGGCCCGGGGACTAGATCCGAGCAGTACTTC.

The rearrangement joins TRBV19 to TRBJ1-1; D gene uncertain. This CDR3 contains 10 residues. Germline assignment: CDR1 LNHDA and CDR2 SQIVND (reference sequence). V was pared by 8 bases and J by 4 bases, with 5 bases between. The chain's CDR3 is CASEGTEAFF. The CDR3 coding sequence is TGTGCCAGTGAGGGCACTGAAGCTTTCTTT.

The chain's CDR3 is CASSMQGGSIYGYTF. The CDR3 DNA reads TGTGCCAGCTCAATGCAGGGGGGCTCAATCTATGGCTACACCTTC. The chain couples TRBV18 to TRBJ1-2; TRBD1 aligns across 7 bases. Losses at the gene ends were 5 bases for V and 4 bases for J; bases not matched to a gene: 10. This CDR3 is 15 amino acids long. Germline V gene data show CDR1 as KGHSH and CDR2 as LQKENI.

This chain uses TRBV9 with TRBJ1-3, with D uncertain. Trimming took off 0 bases at V and 4 bases at J, with 8 bases between the two ends. The germline CDR1 and CDR2 sequences are SGDLS and YYNGEE. This CDR3 region has 14 residues. CDR3 coding DNA: TGTGCCAGCAGCGTAGAGGATGTCGGAAACACCATATATTTT. It is translated as CASSVEDVGNTIYF.

This chain links TRBV4-3 with TRBJ1-4; 8 nucleotides agree with TRBD1. The CDR3 spans 18 residues. V was pared by 0 bases and J by 2 bases, with 8 bases of the junction left unmatched. Germline V gene data show CDR1 as LGHNA and CDR2 as YSLEER. CDR3 nucleotide sequence: TGCGCCAGCAGCCAAGATCTCGTGACAGGGGTTACTAATGAAAAACTGTTTTTT. Amino acids: CASSQDLVTGVTNEKLFF.

This chain connects TRBV12-3 or TRBV12-4 to TRBJ2-7; no clear D gene. V was shortened by 5 bases and J by 3 bases, with 11 bases between the two germline ends. This CDR3 comprises 13 residues. This CDR3 is CASSQGRNYEQYV. The CDR3 DNA sequence: TGTGCCAGCAGTCAAGGACGGAACTACGAGCAGTACGTC.

The rearrangement links TRBV3-1 (or the pseudogene TRBV3-2) to TRBJ1-2; no reliable D call. Trimming stripped 8 bases from V and 5 bases from J, with 0 bases between. This CDR3 spans 8 amino acids. Germline CDR1 LGHDT, CDR2 YNNKEL (reference sequence). CDR3 DNA: TGTGCCAGCTATGGCTACACCTTC. It is translated as CASYGYTF.

The CDR3 DNA follows: TGTGCCAGCAGTTTAGCGGAGACCCAGTACTTC. Translating it yields CASSLAETQYF. The genes are TRBV12-3 or TRBV12-4 and TRBJ2-5; D gene uncertain. The CDR3 runs 11 residues. With 0 bases removed from V and 5 bases from J, the gap between germline ends came to 1 base.

This clone was detected once. The genes are TRBV4-2 and TRBJ2-7, with 9 nucleotides matching TRBD2. Germline CDR1 and CDR2: LGHNA and YNFKEQ. There are 17 residues in the CDR3. J lost 0 bases, V lost 5 bases, and 11 bases had no gene match. The CDR3 DNA follows: TGTGCCAGCAGCAAAGGGGGAGGAGCGGGAGGCTCCTACGAGCAGTACTTC. It codes for CASSKGGGAGGSYEQYF.

This chain links TRBV9 with TRBJ2-7, with a possible D match to TRBD2 (5 bases). The germline gives CDR1 SGDLS, CDR2 YYNGEE. This CDR3 region has 15 residues. Between the trimmed V and J ends, which lost 0 bases and 4 bases, there was a span of 14 bases. The CDR3 spells CASSVGPGVAYEQYF. The CDR3 DNA follows: TGTGCCAGCAGCGTAGGTCCCGGGGTTGCTTACGAGCAGTACTTC.

V and J are TRBV19 and TRBJ1-2; tentatively, D is TRBD1 (5 bases). V shed 3 bases and J shed 2 bases, with 10 bases lying between them. The CDR3 is 14 residues long. CDR1 LNHDA and CDR2 SQIVND come from the germline V gene (reference sequence). CDR3 in amino acids: CASSMERTNYGYTF. The CDR3 coding sequence is TGTGCCAGTAGTATGGAGAGGACAAACTATGGCTACACCTTC.

This rearrangement joins TRBV10-3 to TRBJ2-7; TRBD1 matches 10 bases. Germline V gives CDR1 ENHRY, CDR2 SYGVKD. V dropped 3 bases and J dropped 12; count of bases not matched to a gene: 14. The CDR3 is made up of 15 amino acids. The CDR3 reads CAISDLDRGGVVRYF. CDR3 bases: TGTGCCATCAGTGATTTGGACAGGGGGGGAGTCGTCCGGTACTTC.

The chain combines TRBV28 with TRBJ1-2; D perhaps matches TRBD1 (6 bases). Trimming took 5 bases from V and 4 from J, leaving 14 bases between them. Per germline, CDR1 MDHEN and CDR2 SYDVKM. The CDR3 is 14 amino acids. The CDR3 DNA follows: TGTGCCAGCAGTCCGTCGGACAGTTCCTATGGCTACACCTTC. Translation: CASSPSDSSYGYTF.

The rearrangement links TRBV7-9 to TRBJ2-3; D call uncertain. Trimming stripped 4 bases from V and 4 bases from J, with 9 bases between. Germline V gene data show CDR1 as SEHNR and CDR2 as FQNEAQ (reference sequence). The CDR3 sequence is 13 residues long. CDR3 sequence: CASSSEGPDTQYF. The CDR3 DNA is TGTGCCAGCAGCTCTGAAGGGCCAGATACGCAGTATTTT.

The chain links TRBV6-7 to TRBJ2-1; 12 bases map to TRBD2. TRBV6-7 is an ORF, and what it does is uncertain. The CDR3 totals 20 residues. Trimming removed 6 bases from V and 4 bases from J; junction bases left unmatched: 19. The CDR3 is CASSLQLAGGSPTQYNEQFF. Written as DNA, the CDR3 is TGTGCCAGCAGCCTCCAACTAGCGGGGGGCTCTCCGACCCAATACAATGAGCAGTTCTTC.

This rearrangement joins TRBV4-2 to TRBJ1-3; no firm D call. V was clipped by 3 bases and J by 9 bases, with 9 bases between them. The germline CDR1 and CDR2 sequences are LGHNA and YNFKEQ. The CDR3 spans 12 residues. CDR3: CASSHSSGTIYF. CDR3 bases: TGTGCCAGCAGCCACAGTAGTGGCACCATATATTTT.

On this clone: The same CDR3 is also encoded by other DNA sequences in this sample. The rearrangement uses TRBV9 and TRBJ2-4; 7 nucleotides align to TRBD2. CDR3 length: 17 amino acids. The germline V gene has CDR1 SGDLS and CDR2 YYNGEE. The J segment lost 4 bases and the V segment lost 0 bases, leaving 10 bases of the junction unmatched. The CDR3 protein is CASSVGVGGEAKNIQYF. The CDR3 bases are TGTGCCAGCAGCGTAGGAGTGGGAGGGGAGGCTAAAAACATTCAGTACTTC.

V usage is TRBV3-1 (or the pseudogene TRBV3-2) and J usage is TRBJ1-2; D uncertain. V gave up 1 base and J gave up 8 bases, with 11 bases separating them. There are 13 residues in the CDR3. CDR1 is LGHDT and CDR2 is YNNKEL in the germline V gene (reference sequence). The DNA of the CDR3 is TGTGCCAGCAGCCAAGGAAAGCCCCTCGGCTACACCTTC. Translation gives CASSQGKPLGYTF.

V is TRBV7-2 and J is TRBJ2-1, with D maybe TRBD1 (5 bases). The V end lost 3 bases, the J end lost 4 bases, and 19 bases lay between the germline ends. Germline CDR1 reads SGHTA; CDR2 reads FQGNSA. The CDR3 consists of 17 residues. The DNA of the CDR3 is TGTGCCAGCAGCTTCAGGGCACTTTACGACGGATACAATGAGCAGTTCTTC. This translates into CASSFRALYDGYNEQFF.

The rearrangement uses TRBV30 and TRBJ1-4; D not resolved. V lost 6 bases to trimming and J lost 7 bases, with 9 bases between them. The CDR3 spans 11 residues. Germline V gene sequence: CDR1 GTSNPN, CDR2 SVGIG (reference sequence). CDR3 region: CACAGSEKLFF. The CDR3 DNA is TGTGCCTGTGCGGGGAGTGAAAAACTGTTTTTT.

The chain is built from TRBV11-2 and TRBJ1-1; D might be TRBD1 (5 bases). Germline CDR1 reads SGHAT; CDR2 reads FQNNGV. Trimming shortened V by 5 bases and J by 4 bases, and 11 bases separated the two germline ends. The CDR3 has 13 amino acids. CDR3 nucleotides: TGTGCCAGCAGCCCGAGGGGTGGCACTGAAGCTTTCTTT. Its protein is CASSPRGGTEAFF.

This chain joins TRBV11-2 and TRBJ2-7; D tentatively reads TRBD1 or TRBD2 (6 bases each). The CDR3 loop spans 16 amino acids. Germline CDR1 is SGHAT and CDR2 is FQNNGV. Trimming took 5 bases from V and 4 from J, leaving 21 bases between them. CDR3 residues: CASSRGVGGTSYEQYV. The CDR3 DNA reads as TGTGCCAGCAGCCGCGGAGTAGGGGGGACCTCTTACGAGCAGTACGTC.

The CDR3 sequence: CASSLVGQRNTEAFF. DNA for the CDR3: TGTGCCAGCAGCTTGGTGGGACAGAGGAACACTGAAGCTTTCTTT. The chain recombines TRBV5-6 with TRBJ1-1, with TRBD1 identical over 7 bases. Germline V gives CDR1 SGHDT, CDR2 YYEEEE. V lost 0 bases to trimming and J lost 1 base; unmatched junction nucleotides: 3. This CDR3 contains 15 residues.